These 23 T cell receptor beta chains originate from one sample sequenced in a study of cytomegalovirus exposure and HLA in healthy donors. Use of 60 Vbeta and 13 Jbeta primers characterized the PCR. Some clones are missing from TCRdb's copy, which holds only in-frame ones; the method was immunoSEQ multiplex PCR. The repertoire holds 130,000 to 150,000 clones, more than 75% seen once, with under 3% in the top ten. Sequencing was performed on PBMCs. The receptor source for this set is a female donor in good health and CMV-seronegative.

The chain uses TRBV5-1 and TRBJ1-2; TRBD1 agrees at 7 bases. V gave up 0 bases and J gave up 8 bases; unmatched junction bases: 16. Germline CDR1 is SGHRS and CDR2 is YFSETQ. There are 17 residues in the CDR3. The CDR3 bases are TGCGCCAGCAGCTTGGGGAGGACGAACAGGGGAATGGGAGGCTACACCTTC. It specifies CASSLGRTNRGMGGYTF.

The V call is TRBV6-4, the J call TRBJ1-5; a possible D gene is TRBD1 (6 bases). V lost 5 bases and J 3 bases, leaving 8 bases between the germline ends. Per the germline V gene, CDR1 is MRHNA and CDR2 is SNTAGT. The CDR3 contains 13 residues. The CDR3 DNA reads TGTGCCAGCAGTACAGGGTCCAATCAGCCCCAGCATTTT. Translating gives CASSTGSNQPQHF.

V gene TRBV6-1 combines with J gene TRBJ1-1, with 7 bases identical to TRBD1. This CDR3 has 17 amino acids. The germline V gene encodes CDR1 MNHNS and CDR2 SASEGT. Trimming took 4 bases from V and 1 from J; bases not matched to a gene: 12. The CDR3 sequence: CASSAGTRGPSNTEAFF. For the CDR3, the DNA is TGTGCCAGCAGTGCCGGGACAAGGGGGCCCTCGAACACTGAAGCTTTCTTT.

DNA for the CDR3: TGTGCTAGTGGTTTGGTAGGGTCAGGGGGTCGCTACACCTTC. The encoded protein is CASGLVGSGGRYTF. The V gene is TRBV12-5, the J gene TRBJ1-2, with 7 nucleotides matching TRBD1. The CDR3 contains 14 residues. Unmatched junction bases numbered 7, after V lost 0 bases and J lost 9 bases. CDR1 is LGHNT and CDR2 is FRNRAP in the germline V gene.

The V gene is TRBV27, the J gene TRBJ2-1; 16 positions agree with TRBD2. Trimming took 6 bases from V and 2 from J; bases not matched to a gene: 7. Germline V CDR1 and CDR2: MNHEY, SMNVEV (reference sequence). CDR3 length: 18 amino acids. The CDR3, as DNA: TGTGCCAGCAGCCCCCAGGGACTAGCGGGGGGGACCTACAATGAGCAGTTCTTC. Its translation: CASSPQGLAGGTYNEQFF.

V is TRBV18 and J is TRBJ2-7, with D possibly being TRBD1 (5 bases). The V gene lost 2 bases and the J gene lost 6 bases, with 17 bases spanning the gap. Germline loops: CDR1 KGHSH, CDR2 LQKENI. The length of the CDR3 is 15 residues. The CDR3 here is CASSPSDSLRTEQYF. CDR3 nucleotides: TGTGCCAGCTCACCATCAGACAGCCTAAGGACCGAGCAGTACTTC.

V is TRBV21-1 and J is TRBJ2-1; whether TRBD2, the table's D call, matches the DNA was not checked. TRBV21-1 is termed a pseudogene. The CDR3 consists of 20 residues. The CDR3 sequence is CASSKRGLAGVGDSYNEQFF. CDR3 coding DNA: TGTGCCAGCAGCAAACGCGGCTTAGCGGGAGTAGGGGATTCCTACAATGAGCAGTTCTTC.

This clone appeared a few times. The chain has TRBV5-1 and TRBJ1-1, with D perhaps TRBD1 (6 bases). The V end lost 5 bases, the J end lost 3 bases, and 20 bases lay between the germline ends. Germline V gene sequence: CDR1 SGHRS, CDR2 YFSETQ. The CDR3 has 16 amino acids. The CDR3 nucleotides are TGCGCCAGCAGATTCCACGGAACAGGGAGGGACACTGAAGCTTTCTTT. Translated: CASRFHGTGRDTEAFF.

The rearrangement uses TRBV5-8 and TRBJ1-5, with TRBD1 as a possible D gene (6 bases). The CDR3 spans 15 residues. Germline V CDR1 and CDR2: SGHTS, YDEGEE. The V gene lost 3 bases and the J gene lost 4 bases, with 14 bases spanning the gap. The CDR3 region has the DNA TGTGCCAGCAGCTCGGGATGGACAGCAAATCAGCCCCAGCATTTT. This sequence encodes CASSSGWTANQPQHF.

This chain connects TRBV4-1 to TRBJ1-2, with TRBD1 as a possible D gene (6 bases). The V end was cut by 0 bases, the J end by 6 bases, with 11 bases between. The CDR3 sequence is 14 residues long. Germline CDR1 reads MGHRA; CDR2 reads YSYEKL. The CDR3 reads CASSQDLGGDGYTF. The CDR3 bases are TGCGCCAGCAGCCAAGATCTAGGGGGGGATGGCTACACCTTC.

V is TRBV19 and J is TRBJ2-3; a weak D match, TRBD1 (5 bases). The CDR3 is 14 amino acids. Trimming shortened V by 1 base and J by 0 bases, and 5 bases separated the two germline ends. Germline CDR1 is LNHDA and CDR2 is SQIVND (reference sequence). CDR3 DNA sequence: TGTGCCAGTAGTATAGGACAGAGCACAGATACGCAGTATTTT. Encoded protein: CASSIGQSTDTQYF.

This clone occurred a few times. The J gene is TRBJ2-2, the V gene TRBV4-3; perhaps TRBD2 as D (5 bases). The CDR3 covers 17 residues. V lost 1 base to trimming and J lost 1 base, with 13 bases between them. CDR1 is LGHNA, CDR2 YSLEER, per germline. The CDR3 region has the DNA TGCGCCAGCAGCCAAGTCCCCCCAGCGGTGAACACCGGGGAGCTGTTTTTT. It encodes CASSQVPPAVNTGELFF.

J is TRBJ2-5 and V is TRBV27; TRBD2 might be the D (6 bases). The germline V and J ends were trimmed by 7 bases and 2 bases, with 17 bases remaining between them. CDR1 is MNHEY, CDR2 SMNVEV, per germline (reference sequence). The CDR3 is 15 amino acids. Written as DNA, the CDR3 is TGTGCCAGCAAGGAATCGGGCCGGGGGCAAGAGACCCAGTACTTC. Translated, it gives CASKESGRGQETQYF.

This clone has only a few counts. The chain recombines TRBV5-5 with TRBJ2-7; D perhaps matches TRBD2 (7 bases). V was shortened by 4 bases and J by 6 bases, with 26 bases between the two germline ends. Germline V lookup: CDR1 SGHKS, CDR2 YYEKEE (reference sequence). CDR3 length equals 17 residues. Here the CDR3 reads CASSRRPDIPRGAEQYF. The CDR3 DNA reads as TGTGCCAGCAGCCGGCGACCGGATATCCCACGGGGGGCCGAGCAGTACTTC.

The J gene is TRBJ2-2, the V gene TRBV5-4, with TRBD1 as a possible D gene (5 bases). CDR3 size: 16 residues. Germline V CDR1 and CDR2: SGHNT, YYREEE (reference sequence). V lost 1 base, J lost 0 bases, and 10 bases lay in between. CDR3 nucleotide sequence: TGTGCCAGCAGCTTGAGGGGAATTCCGAACACCGGGGAGCTGTTTTTT. Translating gives CASSLRGIPNTGELFF.

This chain's CDR3 is CASSPIARISFNEQFF. CDR3 nucleotides: TGTGCCAGCAGCCCCATAGCGCGAATAAGCTTCAATGAGCAGTTCTTC. This chain joins TRBV7-2 and TRBJ2-1, with D possibly matching TRBD2 (5 bases). Germline values: CDR1 SGHTA, CDR2 FQGNSA. The CDR3 covers 16 residues. V lost 5 bases and J 6 bases, leaving 20 bases between the germline ends.

The chain links TRBV7-2 to TRBJ2-5, with 8 bases identical to TRBD1. The junction had 10 bases not matched to a gene; V was cut back by 1 base and J by 6 bases. The CDR3 totals 16 residues. Germline loops: CDR1 SGHTA, CDR2 FQGNSA. The CDR3 nucleotides are TGTGCCAGCAGCTTAGTAGGGGCAGGGGGCCCAAAGACCCAGTACTTC. Translation gives CASSLVGAGGPKTQYF.

This clone was found a few times. The chain uses TRBV18 and TRBJ1-1, with 10 bases identical to TRBD1. The trim removed 2 bases at V and 4 bases at J, leaving 1 base unmatched. The germline gives CDR1 KGHSH, CDR2 LQKENI. The CDR3 has 14 residues. Here the CDR3 DNA reads TGTGCCAGCTCACCAGGACAGGGGGGCACTGAAGCTTTCTTT. Its protein is CASSPGQGGTEAFF.

The chain is built from TRBV7-2 and TRBJ2-3, with TRBD2 identical over 10 bases. Germline-derived CDR1 and CDR2 are SGHTA and FQGNSA. This CDR3 is 16 amino acids long. J lost 1 base, V lost 2 bases, and 3 bases had no gene match. The CDR3 sequence: CASSLSSGSRTDTQYF. The DNA for the CDR3 is TGTGCCAGCAGCTTATCTAGCGGGAGTCGCACAGATACGCAGTATTTT.

The chain uses TRBV5-1 and TRBJ2-7; 8 bases align to TRBD2. The germline V gene has CDR1 SGHRS and CDR2 YFSETQ. V was clipped by 3 bases and J by 5 bases; unmatched bases: 4. The CDR3 has 13 amino acids. CDR3 nucleotides: TGCGCCAGCAGCTCGGGAGCGGGGGACGAGCAGTACTTC. This gives the protein CASSSGAGDEQYF.

The J gene is TRBJ1-2, the V gene TRBV5-1, with 7 bases identical to TRBD1. Trimming at V came to 1 base and at J to 10 bases, leaving 10 bases not matched to a gene. Germline CDR1 reads SGHRS; CDR2 reads YFSETQ. The length of the CDR3 is 14 residues. CDR3: CASSLTPGDSSYTF. The CDR3 DNA is TGCGCCAGCAGCTTGACACCCGGGGACAGCTCCTACACCTTC.

This sequence joins TRBV7-2 and TRBJ2-7, with D tentatively TRBD2 (5 bases). CDR3 size: 15 residues. Germline CDR1 reads SGHTA; CDR2 reads FQGNSA. The V and J ends lost 2 bases and 3 bases respectively, with 14 bases between them. CDR3: CASSLRERTNYEQYF. CDR3 DNA sequence: TGTGCCAGCAGCTTACGTGAGCGGACCAACTACGAGCAGTACTTC.

The rearrangement joins TRBV6-5 to TRBJ1-1; D is unclear. Trimming took off 5 bases at V and 1 base at J, with 8 bases between the two ends. This CDR3 contains 13 residues. Germline CDR1 is MNHEY and CDR2 is SVGAGI. The CDR3 region is CASSDFRNTEAFF. CDR3 coding DNA: TGTGCCAGCAGTGATTTTAGGAACACTGAAGCTTTCTTT.